One T cell receptor beta chain is described in this entry. Its specificity is unknown. In the PCR, 60 Vbeta and 13 Jbeta primers were used. Produced via immunoSEQ multiplex PCR; TCRdb's table is partial and in-frame only. There are under 45,000 clones in the sample; around two thirds occur only once, and about 9% lies in the top ten. V was clipped by 1 base and J by 8 bases, with 12 bases between them. The length of the CDR3 is 13 residues. Germline V CDR1 and CDR2: SGHNT, YYREEE (reference sequence). The data originate from a study of cytomegalovirus exposure and HLA in healthy donors. Whole-study results and caveats: In a later analysis, across HLA loci, associated TCR counts were highest for DRB1, lowest for HLA-C.

The chain joins TRBV5-4 to TRBJ1-2; possible D gene TRBD1, 5 bases. The clonotype originates from a human donor in good health. Sequenced sample: PBMCs. The CDR3 nucleotides read TGTGCCAGCAGCTTGAGTTCGTGGGGCGGCTACACCTTC. This translates into CASSLSSWGGYTF.